This T cell receptor (beta chain) derives from a study of OX40 agonist ivuxolimab in advanced cancers. Study overall: Dosing consisted of intravenous ivuxolimab at 0.01 to 10 mg/kg every 2 weeks.

Produced via immunoSEQ multiplex PCR; TCRdb's table is partial and in-frame only. The data hold 30,000 to 35,000 clones, with 90% observed a single time. Trimming took 5 bases from V and 11 from J, leaving 18 bases between them. There are 14 residues in the CDR3. CDR1 is LNHDA and CDR2 is SQIVND in the germline V gene (reference sequence). This rearrangement joins TRBV19 to TRBJ2-2; D is possibly TRBD2 (5 bases). The specimen was CD4+ or CD8+ T cells sorted from blood, collected in a trial of the OX40 agonist ivuxolimab. The source is an adult with an advanced solid tumor such as melanoma, head and neck, liver or kidney cancer. The CDR3 DNA follows: TGTGCCAGTAGTCCGGTTGAGGGCTCGGGTGAGCTGTTTTTT. It codes for CASSPVEGSGELFF.